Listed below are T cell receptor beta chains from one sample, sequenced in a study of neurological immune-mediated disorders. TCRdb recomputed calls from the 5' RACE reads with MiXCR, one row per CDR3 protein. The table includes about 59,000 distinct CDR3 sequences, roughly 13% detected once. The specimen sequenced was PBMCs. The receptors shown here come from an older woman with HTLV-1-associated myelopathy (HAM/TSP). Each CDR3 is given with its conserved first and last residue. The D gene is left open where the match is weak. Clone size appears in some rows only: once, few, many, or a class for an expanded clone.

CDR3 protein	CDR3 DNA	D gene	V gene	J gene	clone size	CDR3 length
CASSFVGRGNEQFF	TGTGCCAGCAGCTTCGTGGGCAGGGGGAATGAGCAGTTCTTC	TRBD1	TRBV11-2	TRBJ2-1	many	14
CSVARGVYGYTF	TGCAGCGTTGCCAGAGGGGTCTATGGCTACACCTTC	NA	TRBV29-1	TRBJ1-2	many	12
CASSYKTPGQGDSTYGYTF	TGTGCCAGCAGTTACAAGACCCCGGGACAGGGGGATTCTACCTATGGCTACACCTTC	NA	TRBV21-1	TRBJ1-2	many	19
CASSYSDKGPYEQYF	TGTGCCAGCAGTTACTCAGACAAGGGACCCTACGAGCAGTACTTC	NA	TRBV6-5	TRBJ2-7	many	15
CASSLMGQGNTGELFF	TGCGCCAGCAGCTTGATGGGACAGGGCAACACCGGGGAGCTGTTTTTT	TRBD1	TRBV5-1	TRBJ2-2	many	16
CASSLETSGPTDTQYF	TGTGCCAGCAGCTTAGAGACTAGCGGCCCCACAGATACGCAGTATTTT	TRBD2	TRBV7-8	TRBJ2-3	many	16
CASSQELRRTTEAFF	TGTGCCAGCAGCCAAGAACTGCGACGTACGACTGAAGCTTTCTTT	NA	TRBV14	TRBJ1-1	many	15
CASSTRGAHEQYF	TGTGCCAGCAGCACAAGGGGGGCCCACGAGCAGTACTTC	NA	TRBV14	TRBJ2-7	many	13
CSARVDRGNYGYTF	TGCAGTGCTAGAGTTGACAGGGGTAACTATGGCTACACCTTC	TRBD1	TRBV20-1	TRBJ1-2	many	14
CASSVDGKEGEKLFF	TGTGCCAGCAGCGTAGACGGGAAGGAGGGGGAAAAACTGTTTTTT	NA	TRBV9	TRBJ1-4	many	15
CASSRAGGRYNEQFF	TGTGCCAGCAGTAGGGCGGGAGGGCGTTACAATGAGCAGTTCTTC	TRBD2	TRBV12-3/TRBV12-4	TRBJ2-1	many	15
CASSGQGAKNTGELFF	TGTGCCAGCTCCGGGCAGGGGGCCAAGAACACCGGGGAGCTGTTTTTT	TRBD1	TRBV18	TRBJ2-2	many	16
CASSLSSGGYNEQFF	TGTGCCAGCAGTTTGAGTTCAGGGGGCTACAATGAGCAGTTCTTC	TRBD1	TRBV12-3/TRBV12-4	TRBJ2-1	many	15
CAVSGTGALEAFF	TGTGCCGTGTCCGGGACAGGGGCTCTTGAAGCTTTCTTT	TRBD1	TRBV10-3	TRBJ1-1	many	13
CASSLGQVSGANVLTF	TGTGCCAGCAGTTTAGGACAAGTTTCTGGGGCCAACGTCCTGACTTTC	NA	TRBV27	TRBJ2-6	many	16
CSAASGLAGSSYNEQFF	TGCAGTGCCGCGAGCGGACTAGCGGGCAGCTCCTACAATGAGCAGTTCTTC	TRBD2	TRBV20-1	TRBJ2-1	many	17
CAISESRSSYNEQFF	TGTGCCATCAGTGAGTCGAGGAGCTCCTACAATGAGCAGTTCTTC	NA	TRBV10-3	TRBJ2-1	many	15
CASSLGLQDTQYF	TGTGCCAGCAGCTTAGGACTTCAAGATACGCAGTATTTT	NA	TRBV7-2	TRBJ2-3	few	13
CASSWRLGPQHF	TGTGCCAGCAGTTGGCGACTGGGGCCCCAGCATTTT	NA	TRBV12-3/TRBV12-4	TRBJ1-5	many	12
CASSRDRVNQPQHF	TGTGCCAGCAGCCGGGACAGGGTCAATCAGCCCCAGCATTTT	TRBD1	TRBV11-2	TRBJ1-5	many	14
CSVEDLDYTYNEQFF	TGCAGCGTTGAAGATTTGGACTATACTTACAATGAGCAGTTCTTC	NA	TRBV29-1	TRBJ2-1	many	15
CSARKGSGTSGRNEQFF	TGCAGTGCTAGAAAGGGGTCAGGGACTAGCGGGAGGAATGAGCAGTTCTTC	TRBD2	TRBV20-1	TRBJ2-1	many	17
CATSSRGSYEQYF	TGTGCCACCAGCAGCAGGGGGTCCTACGAGCAGTACTTC	TRBD1	TRBV15	TRBJ2-7	many	13
CASTNSGTGGGEQYF	TGTGCCAGCACGAACTCCGGGACAGGGGGCGGCGAGCAGTACTTC	TRBD1	TRBV2	TRBJ2-7	many	15
CDSTGAGPYCYTF	TGTGACAGCACCGGGGCGGGTCCCTATTGCTACACCTTC	NA	TRBV28	TRBJ1-2	NA	13
CSARDFSGRERTQYF	TGCAGTGCTAGAGATTTCAGCGGGAGGGAGAGGACCCAGTACTTC	TRBD2	TRBV20-1	TRBJ2-5	many	15
CASSLADSRPRYEQYF	TGCGCCAGCAGCTTGGCCGACAGCCGACCTCGCTACGAGCAGTACTTC	NA	TRBV5-1	TRBJ2-7	many	16
CASSEVRQPEAFF	TGTGCCAGCAGTGAAGTTCGGCAGCCAGAAGCTTTCTTT	NA	TRBV6-1	TRBJ1-1	many	13
CASSPPNTEAFF	TGTGCCAGCAGCCCCCCGAACACTGAAGCTTTCTTT	NA	TRBV7-9	TRBJ1-1	many	12
CASSFQGAAETQYF	TGCGCCAGCAGCTTCCAGGGGGCTGCGGAGACCCAGTACTTC	TRBD1	TRBV5-1	TRBJ2-5	many	14
CSAKAGTSGLYEQYF	TGCAGTGCTAAAGCCGGGACTAGCGGGTTATACGAGCAGTACTTC	TRBD2	TRBV20-1	TRBJ2-7	NA	15
CASRQLAGGPDTQYF	TGTGCCAGCAGGCAACTAGCGGGGGGGCCAGATACGCAGTATTTT	NA	TRBV21-1	TRBJ2-3	NA	15
CASSLEAVYEQYF	TGCGCCAGCAGCTTGGAGGCCGTATACGAGCAGTACTTC	NA	TRBV5-1	TRBJ2-7	many	13
CASADRVSSTDTQYF	TGTGCCAGCGCCGACCGGGTCTCTAGCACAGATACGCAGTATTTT	NA	TRBV7-9	TRBJ2-3	NA	15
CSASGLAGATDTQYF	TGCAGTGCATCTGGACTAGCGGGAGCTACAGATACGCAGTATTTT	TRBD2	TRBV20-1	TRBJ2-3	many	15
CSITGTSGRGEQFF	TGCAGTATTACCGGGACTAGCGGGAGGGGTGAGCAGTTCTTC	TRBD2	TRBV20-1	TRBJ2-1	many	14
CASSPPGGEEETQYF	TGCGCCAGCAGCCCACCCGGGGGAGAGGAAGAGACCCAGTACTTC	NA	TRBV5-1	TRBJ2-5	NA	15